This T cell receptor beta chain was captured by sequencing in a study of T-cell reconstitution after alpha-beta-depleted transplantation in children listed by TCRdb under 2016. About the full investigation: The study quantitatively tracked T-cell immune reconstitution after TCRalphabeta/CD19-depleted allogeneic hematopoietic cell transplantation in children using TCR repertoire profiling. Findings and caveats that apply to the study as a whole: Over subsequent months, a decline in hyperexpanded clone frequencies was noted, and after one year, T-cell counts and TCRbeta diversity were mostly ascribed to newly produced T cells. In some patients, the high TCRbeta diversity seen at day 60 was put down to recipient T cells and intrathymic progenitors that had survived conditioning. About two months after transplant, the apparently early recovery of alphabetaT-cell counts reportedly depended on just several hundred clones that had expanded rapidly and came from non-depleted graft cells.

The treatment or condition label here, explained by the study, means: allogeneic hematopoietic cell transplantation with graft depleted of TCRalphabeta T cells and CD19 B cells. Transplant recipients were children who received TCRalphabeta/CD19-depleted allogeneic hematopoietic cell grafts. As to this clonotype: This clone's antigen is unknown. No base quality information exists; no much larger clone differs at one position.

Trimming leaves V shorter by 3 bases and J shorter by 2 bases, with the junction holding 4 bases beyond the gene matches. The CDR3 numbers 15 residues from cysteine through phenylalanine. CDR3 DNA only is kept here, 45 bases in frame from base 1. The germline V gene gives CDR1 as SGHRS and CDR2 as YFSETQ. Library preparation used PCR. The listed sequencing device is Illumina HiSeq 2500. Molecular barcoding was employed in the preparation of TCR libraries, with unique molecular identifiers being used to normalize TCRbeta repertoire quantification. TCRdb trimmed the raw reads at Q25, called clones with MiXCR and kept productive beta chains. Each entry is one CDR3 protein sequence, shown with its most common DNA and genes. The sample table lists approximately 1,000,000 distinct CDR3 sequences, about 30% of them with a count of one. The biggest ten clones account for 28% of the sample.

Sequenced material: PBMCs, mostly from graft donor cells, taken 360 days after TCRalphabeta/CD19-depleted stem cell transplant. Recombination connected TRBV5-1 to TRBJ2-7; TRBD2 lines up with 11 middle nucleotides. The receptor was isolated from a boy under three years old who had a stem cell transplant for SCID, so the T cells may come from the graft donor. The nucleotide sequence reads TGCGCCAGCAGCTCCAGACTAGCGGGACCCTACGAGCAGTACTTC. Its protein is CASSSRLAGPYEQYF.